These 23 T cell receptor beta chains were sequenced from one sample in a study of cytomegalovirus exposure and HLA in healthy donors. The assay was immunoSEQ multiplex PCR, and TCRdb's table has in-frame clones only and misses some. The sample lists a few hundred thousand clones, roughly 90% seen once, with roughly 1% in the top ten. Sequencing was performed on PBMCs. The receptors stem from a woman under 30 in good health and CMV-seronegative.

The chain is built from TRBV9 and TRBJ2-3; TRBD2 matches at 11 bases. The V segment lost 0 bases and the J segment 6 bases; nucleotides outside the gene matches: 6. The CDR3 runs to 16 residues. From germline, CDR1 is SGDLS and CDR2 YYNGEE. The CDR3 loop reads CASSVGSGRAGDTQYF. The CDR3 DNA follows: TGTGCCAGCAGCGTAGGTAGCGGGAGGGCCGGGGATACGCAGTATTTT.

CDR3: CASSISGTLRYEQYF. CDR3 nucleotide sequence: TGTGCCAGTAGTATAAGCGGGACTCTCCGCTACGAGCAGTACTTC. The chain employs TRBV19 and TRBJ2-7; 7 bases fit TRBD2. Germline lookup yields CDR1 LNHDA and CDR2 SQIVND (reference sequence). The CDR3 sequence is 15 residues long. The trim removed 2 bases at V and 3 bases at J, leaving 7 bases unmatched. Combining the CDR3 with reference TRBV19 and TRBJ2-7 gives the whole variable domain DGGITQSPKYLFRKEGQNVTLSCEQNLNHDAMYWYRQDPGQGLRLIYYSQIVNDFQKGDIAEGYSVSREKKESFPLTVTSAQKNPTAFYLCASSISGTLRYEQYFGPGTRLTVT.

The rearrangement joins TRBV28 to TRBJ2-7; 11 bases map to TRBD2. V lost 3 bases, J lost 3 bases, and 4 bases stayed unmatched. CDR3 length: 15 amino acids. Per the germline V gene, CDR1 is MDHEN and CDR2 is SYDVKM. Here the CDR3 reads CASSFGTSGYYEQYF. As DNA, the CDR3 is TGTGCCAGCAGTTTTGGGACTAGCGGATACTACGAGCAGTACTTC. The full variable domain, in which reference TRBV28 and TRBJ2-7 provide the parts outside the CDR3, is DVKVTQSSRYLVKRTGEKVFLECVQDMDHENMFWYRQDPGLGLRLIYFSYDVKMKEKGDIPEGYSVSREKKERFSLILESASTNQTSMYLCASSFGTSGYYEQYFGPGTRLTVT.

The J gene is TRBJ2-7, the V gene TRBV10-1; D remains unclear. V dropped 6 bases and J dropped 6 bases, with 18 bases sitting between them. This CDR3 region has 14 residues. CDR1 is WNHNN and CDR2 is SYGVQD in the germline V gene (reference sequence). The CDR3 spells CASRRHMVTSEQYF. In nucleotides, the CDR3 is TGCGCCAGCAGGAGACATATGGTCACCTCCGAGCAGTACTTC.

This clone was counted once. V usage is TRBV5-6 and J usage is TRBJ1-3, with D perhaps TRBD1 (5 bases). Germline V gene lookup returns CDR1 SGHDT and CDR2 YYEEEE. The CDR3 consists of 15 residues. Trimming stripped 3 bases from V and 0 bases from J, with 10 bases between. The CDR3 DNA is TGTGCCAGCAGCTCTAAGGGGCTCTCTGGAAACACCATATATTTT. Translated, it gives CASSSKGLSGNTIYF. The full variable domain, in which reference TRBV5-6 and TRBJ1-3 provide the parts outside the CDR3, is DAGVTQSPTHLIKTRGQQVTLRCSPKSGHDTVSWYQQALGQGPQFIFQYYEEEERQRGNFPDRFSGHQFPNYSSELNVNALLLGDSALYLCASSSKGLSGNTIYFGEGSWLTVV.

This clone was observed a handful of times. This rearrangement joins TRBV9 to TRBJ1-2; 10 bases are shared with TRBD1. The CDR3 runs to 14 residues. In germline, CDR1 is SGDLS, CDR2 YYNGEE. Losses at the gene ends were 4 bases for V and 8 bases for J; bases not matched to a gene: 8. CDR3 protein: CASSPTTGGIGYTF. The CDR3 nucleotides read TGTGCCAGCAGCCCCACGACAGGGGGCATAGGCTACACCTTC.

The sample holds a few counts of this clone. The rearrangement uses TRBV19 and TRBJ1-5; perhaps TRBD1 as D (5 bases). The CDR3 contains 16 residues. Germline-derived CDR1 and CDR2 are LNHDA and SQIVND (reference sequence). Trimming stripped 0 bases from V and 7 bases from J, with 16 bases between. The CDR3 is CASSIDTGRGNQPQHF. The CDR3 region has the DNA TGTGCCAGTAGTATAGATACCGGGAGGGGTAACCAGCCCCAGCATTTT.

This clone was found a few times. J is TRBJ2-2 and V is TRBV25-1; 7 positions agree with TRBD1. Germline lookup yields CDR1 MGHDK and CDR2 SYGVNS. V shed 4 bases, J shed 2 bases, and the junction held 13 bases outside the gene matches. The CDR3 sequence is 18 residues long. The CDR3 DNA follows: TGTGCCAGCAGTGGCCAAGCTGACAGGGCCCCAAACACCGGGGAGCTGTTTTTT. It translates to CASSGQADRAPNTGELFF. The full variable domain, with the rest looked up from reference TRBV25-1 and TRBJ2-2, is EADIYQTPRYLVIGTGKKITLECSQTMGHDKMYWYQQDPGMELHLIHYSYGVNSTEKGDLSSESTVSRIRTEHFPLTLESARPSHTSQYLCASSGQADRAPNTGELFFGEGSRLTVL.

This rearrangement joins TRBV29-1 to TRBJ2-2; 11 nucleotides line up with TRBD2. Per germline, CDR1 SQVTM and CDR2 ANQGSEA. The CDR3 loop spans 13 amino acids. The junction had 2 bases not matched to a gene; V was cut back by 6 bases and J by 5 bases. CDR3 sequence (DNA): TGCAGCGTGCGGACTAGCGGGACCGGGGAGCTGTTTTTT. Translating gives CSVRTSGTGELFF.

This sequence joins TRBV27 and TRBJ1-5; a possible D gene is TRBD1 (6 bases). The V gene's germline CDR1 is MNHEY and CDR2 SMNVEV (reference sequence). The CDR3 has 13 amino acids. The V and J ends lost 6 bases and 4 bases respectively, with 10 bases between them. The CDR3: CASRLGQNQPQHF. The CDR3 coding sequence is TGTGCCAGCAGGCTTGGACAGAATCAGCCCCAGCATTTT.

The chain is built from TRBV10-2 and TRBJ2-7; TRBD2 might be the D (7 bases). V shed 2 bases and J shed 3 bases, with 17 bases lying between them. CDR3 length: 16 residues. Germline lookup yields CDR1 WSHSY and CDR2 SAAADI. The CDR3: CASSETDGGGGYEQYF. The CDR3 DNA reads TGCGCCAGCAGTGAGACGGACGGGGGAGGGGGCTACGAGCAGTACTTC.

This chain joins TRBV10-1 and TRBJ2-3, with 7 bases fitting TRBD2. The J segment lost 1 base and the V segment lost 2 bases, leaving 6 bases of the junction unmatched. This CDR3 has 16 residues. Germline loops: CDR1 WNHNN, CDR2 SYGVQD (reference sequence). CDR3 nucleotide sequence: TGCGCCAGCAGTGAGGGCACTAGCGTCGGCACAGATACGCAGTATTTT. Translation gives CASSEGTSVGTDTQYF.

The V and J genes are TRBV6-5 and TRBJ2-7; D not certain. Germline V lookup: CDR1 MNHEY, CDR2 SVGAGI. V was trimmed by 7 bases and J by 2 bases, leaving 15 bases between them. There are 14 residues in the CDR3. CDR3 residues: CASKPAKVTYEQYF. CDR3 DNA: TGTGCCAGCAAACCAGCGAAAGTAACCTACGAGCAGTACTTC.

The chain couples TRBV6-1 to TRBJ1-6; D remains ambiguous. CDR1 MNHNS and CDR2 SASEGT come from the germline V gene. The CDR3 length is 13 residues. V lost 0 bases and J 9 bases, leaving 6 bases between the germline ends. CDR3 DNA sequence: TGTGCCAGCAGTGAAGCGTGGAGTTCACCCCTCCACTTT. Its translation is CASSEAWSSPLHF.

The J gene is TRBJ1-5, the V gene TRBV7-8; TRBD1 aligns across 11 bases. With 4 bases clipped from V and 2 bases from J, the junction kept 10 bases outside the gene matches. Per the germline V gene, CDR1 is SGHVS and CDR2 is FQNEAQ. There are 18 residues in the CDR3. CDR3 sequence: CASSSAGTGGSGNQPQHF. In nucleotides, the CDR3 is TGTGCCAGCAGCTCAGCCGGGACAGGGGGTTCGGGCAATCAGCCCCAGCATTTT. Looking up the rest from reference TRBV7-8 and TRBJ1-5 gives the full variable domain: GAGVSQSPRYKVAKRGQDVALRCDPISGHVSLFWYQQALGQGPEFLTYFQNEAQLDKSGLPSDRFFAERPEGSVSTLKIQRTQQEDSAVYLCASSSAGTGGSGNQPQHFGDGTRLSIL.

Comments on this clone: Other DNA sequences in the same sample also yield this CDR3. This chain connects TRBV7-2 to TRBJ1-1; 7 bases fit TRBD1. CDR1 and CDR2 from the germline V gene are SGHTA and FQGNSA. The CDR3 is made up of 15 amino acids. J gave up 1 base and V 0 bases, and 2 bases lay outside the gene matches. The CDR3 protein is CASSLAQGTNTEAFF. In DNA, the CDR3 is TGTGCCAGCAGCTTAGCACAGGGGACGAACACTGAAGCTTTCTTT. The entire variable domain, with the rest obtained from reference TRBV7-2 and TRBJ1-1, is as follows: GAGVSQSPSNKVTEKGKDVELRCDPISGHTALYWYRQSLGQGLEFLIYFQGNSAPDKSGLPSDRFSAERTGGSVSTLTIQRTQQEDSAVYLCASSLAQGTNTEAFFGQGTRLTVV.

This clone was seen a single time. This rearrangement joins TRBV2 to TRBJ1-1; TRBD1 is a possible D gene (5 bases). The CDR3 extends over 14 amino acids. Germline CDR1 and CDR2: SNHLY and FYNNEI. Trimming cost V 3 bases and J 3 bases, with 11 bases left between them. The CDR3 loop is CASSESQGYTEAFF. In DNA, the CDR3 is TGTGCCAGCAGTGAGAGCCAGGGCTACACTGAAGCTTTCTTT. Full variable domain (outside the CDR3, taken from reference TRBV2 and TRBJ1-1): EPEVTQTPSHQVTQMGQEVILRCVPISNHLYFYWYRQILGQKVEFLVSFYNNEISEKSEIFDDQFSVERPDGSNFTLKIRSTKLEDSAMYFCASSESQGYTEAFFGQGTRLTVV.

CDR3 nucleotides: TGTGCCAGCAGTTTAAGGGGTATAGGGTCCTACGAGCAGTACTTC. The encoded protein is CASSLRGIGSYEQYF. This chain joins TRBV28 and TRBJ2-7; D perhaps matches TRBD1 (5 bases). The CDR3 contains 15 residues. Germline CDR1 and CDR2: MDHEN and SYDVKM. The ends were cut back, 2 bases at V and 1 base at J, with 12 bases in the middle.

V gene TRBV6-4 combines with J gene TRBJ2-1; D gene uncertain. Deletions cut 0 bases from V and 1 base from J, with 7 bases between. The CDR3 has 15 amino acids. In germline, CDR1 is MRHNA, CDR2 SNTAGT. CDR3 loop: CASSDSSRSYNEQFF. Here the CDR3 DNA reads TGTGCCAGCAGTGACTCGAGTCGTTCCTACAATGAGCAGTTCTTC.

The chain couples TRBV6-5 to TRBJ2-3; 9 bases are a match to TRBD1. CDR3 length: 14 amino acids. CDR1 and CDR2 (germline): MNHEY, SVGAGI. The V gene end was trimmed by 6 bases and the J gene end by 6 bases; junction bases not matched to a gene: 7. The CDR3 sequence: CASRGTGPGDTQYF. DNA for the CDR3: TGTGCCAGCAGGGGGACAGGGCCAGGGGATACGCAGTATTTT.

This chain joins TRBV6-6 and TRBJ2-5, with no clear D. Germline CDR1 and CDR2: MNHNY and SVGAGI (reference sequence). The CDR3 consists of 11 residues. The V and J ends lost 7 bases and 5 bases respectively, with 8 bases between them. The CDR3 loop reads CASKNRETQYF. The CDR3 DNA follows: TGTGCCAGCAAAAACCGGGAGACCCAGTACTTC.

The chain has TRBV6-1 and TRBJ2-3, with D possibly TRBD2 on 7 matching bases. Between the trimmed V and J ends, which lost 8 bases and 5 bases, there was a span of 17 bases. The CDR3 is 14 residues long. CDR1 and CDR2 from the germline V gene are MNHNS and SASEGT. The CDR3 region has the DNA TGTGCCAGCGGAAAGGGGGGGCCGTTAGATACGCAGTATTTT. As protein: CASGKGGPLDTQYF.

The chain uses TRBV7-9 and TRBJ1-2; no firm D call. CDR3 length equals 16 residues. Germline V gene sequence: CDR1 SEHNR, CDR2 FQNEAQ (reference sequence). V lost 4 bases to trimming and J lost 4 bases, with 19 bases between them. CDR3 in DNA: TGTGCCAGCAGCTCTGAGGCTAGTAGTTTTTTCTATGGCTACACCTTC. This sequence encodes CASSSEASSFFYGYTF.